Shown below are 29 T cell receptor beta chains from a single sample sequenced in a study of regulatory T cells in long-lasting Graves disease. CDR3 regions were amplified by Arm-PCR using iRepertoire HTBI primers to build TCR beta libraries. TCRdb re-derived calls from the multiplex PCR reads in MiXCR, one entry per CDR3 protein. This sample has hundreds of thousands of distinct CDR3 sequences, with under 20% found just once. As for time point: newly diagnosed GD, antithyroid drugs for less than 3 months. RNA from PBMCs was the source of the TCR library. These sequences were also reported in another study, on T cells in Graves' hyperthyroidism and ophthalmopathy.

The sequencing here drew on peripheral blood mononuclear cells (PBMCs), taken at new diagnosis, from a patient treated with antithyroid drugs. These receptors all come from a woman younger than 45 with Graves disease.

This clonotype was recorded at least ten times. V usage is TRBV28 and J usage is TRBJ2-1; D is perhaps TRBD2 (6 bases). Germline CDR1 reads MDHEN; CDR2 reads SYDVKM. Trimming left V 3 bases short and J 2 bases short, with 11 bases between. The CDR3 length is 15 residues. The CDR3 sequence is CASSFGGKTYNEQFF. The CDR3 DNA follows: TGTGCCAGCAGTTTCGGCGGGAAGACCTACAATGAGCAGTTCTTC. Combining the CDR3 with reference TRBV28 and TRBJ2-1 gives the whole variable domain DVKVTQSSRYLVKRTGEKVFLECVQDMDHENMFWYRQDPGLGLRLIYFSYDVKMKEKGDIPEGYSVSREKKERFSLILESASTNQTSMYLCASSFGGKTYNEQFFGPGTRLTVL.

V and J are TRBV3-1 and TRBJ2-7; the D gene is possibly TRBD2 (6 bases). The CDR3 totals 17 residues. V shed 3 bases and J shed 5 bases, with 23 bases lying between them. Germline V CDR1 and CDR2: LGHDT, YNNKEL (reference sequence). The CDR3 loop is CASSQASGGAGHNEQYF. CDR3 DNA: TGTGCCAGCAGCCAGGCCTCCGGAGGGGCGGGTCACAACGAGCAGTACTTC.

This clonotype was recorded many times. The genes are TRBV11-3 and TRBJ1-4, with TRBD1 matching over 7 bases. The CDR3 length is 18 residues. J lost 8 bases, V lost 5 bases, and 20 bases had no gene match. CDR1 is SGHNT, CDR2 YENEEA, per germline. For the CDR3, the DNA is TGTGCCAGCAGCCGAAGACCGGGACAGTTCACCTCACGGGAAAAACTGTTTTTT. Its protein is CASSRRPGQFTSREKLFF. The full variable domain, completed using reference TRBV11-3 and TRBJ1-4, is EAGVVQSPRYKIIEKKQPVAFWCNPISGHNTLYWYLQNLGQGPELLIRYENEEAVDDSQLPKDRFSAERLKGVDSTLKIQPAELGDSAVYLCASSRRPGQFTSREKLFFGSGTQLSVL.

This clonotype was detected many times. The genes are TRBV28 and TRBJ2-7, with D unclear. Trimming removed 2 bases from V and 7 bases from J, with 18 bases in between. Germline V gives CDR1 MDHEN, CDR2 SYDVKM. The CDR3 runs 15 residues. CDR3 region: CASSLRPPTAWEQYF. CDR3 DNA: TGTGCCAGCAGTTTAAGGCCCCCGACGGCGTGGGAGCAGTACTTC.

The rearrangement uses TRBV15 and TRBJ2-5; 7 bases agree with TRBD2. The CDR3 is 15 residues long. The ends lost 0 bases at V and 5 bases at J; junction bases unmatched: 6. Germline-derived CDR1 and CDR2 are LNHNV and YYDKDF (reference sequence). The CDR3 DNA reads TGTGCCACCAGCAGAGATCCAGCGGGACGGGAGACCCAGTACTTC. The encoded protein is CATSRDPAGRETQYF.

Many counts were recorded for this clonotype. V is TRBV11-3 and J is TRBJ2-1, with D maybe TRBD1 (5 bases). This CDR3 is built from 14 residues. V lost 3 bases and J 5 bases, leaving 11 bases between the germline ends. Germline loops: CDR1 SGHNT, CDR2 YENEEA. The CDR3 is CASSLGPENNEQFF. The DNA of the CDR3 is TGTGCCAGCAGCTTGGGGCCTGAAAACAATGAGCAGTTCTTC.

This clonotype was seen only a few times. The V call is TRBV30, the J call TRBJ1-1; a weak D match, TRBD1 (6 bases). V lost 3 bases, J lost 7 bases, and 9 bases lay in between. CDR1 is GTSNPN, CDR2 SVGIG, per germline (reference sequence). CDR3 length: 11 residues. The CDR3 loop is CAWRGQIEAFF. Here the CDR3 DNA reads TGTGCCTGGAGAGGACAGATTGAAGCTTTCTTT.

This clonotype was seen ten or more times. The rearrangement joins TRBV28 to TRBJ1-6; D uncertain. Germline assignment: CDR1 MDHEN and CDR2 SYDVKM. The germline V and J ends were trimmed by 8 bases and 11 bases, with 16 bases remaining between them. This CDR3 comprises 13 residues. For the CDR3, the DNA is TGTGCCAGCGAGACGAATCGGGCGGCACCCCTCCACTTT. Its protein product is CASETNRAAPLHF. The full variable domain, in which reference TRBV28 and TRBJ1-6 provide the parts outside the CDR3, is DVKVTQSSRYLVKRTGEKVFLECVQDMDHENMFWYRQDPGLGLRLIYFSYDVKMKEKGDIPEGYSVSREKKERFSLILESASTNQTSMYLCASETNRAAPLHFGNGTRLTVT.

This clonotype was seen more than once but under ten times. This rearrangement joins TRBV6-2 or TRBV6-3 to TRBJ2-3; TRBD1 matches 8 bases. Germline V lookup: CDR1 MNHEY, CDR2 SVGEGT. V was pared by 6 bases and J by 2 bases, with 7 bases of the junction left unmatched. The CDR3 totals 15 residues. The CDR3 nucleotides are TGTGCCAGCAGGGAACGGGACAGGTACACAGATACGCAGTATTTT. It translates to CASRERDRYTDTQYF.

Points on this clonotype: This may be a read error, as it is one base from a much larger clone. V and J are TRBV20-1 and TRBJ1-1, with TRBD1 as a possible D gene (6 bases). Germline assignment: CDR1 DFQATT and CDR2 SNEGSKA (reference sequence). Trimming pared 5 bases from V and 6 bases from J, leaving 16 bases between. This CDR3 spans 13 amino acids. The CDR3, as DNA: TGCAGTGCTGAACAGTCCGGGGGGCCTGAAGCTTTCTTT. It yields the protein CSAEQSGGPEAFF.

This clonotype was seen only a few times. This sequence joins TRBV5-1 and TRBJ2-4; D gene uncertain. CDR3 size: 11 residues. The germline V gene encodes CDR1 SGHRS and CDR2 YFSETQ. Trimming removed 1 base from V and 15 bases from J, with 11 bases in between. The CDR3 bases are TGCGCCAGCAGCTTGTACAGTATCTGGTACTTC. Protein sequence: CASSLYSIWYF.

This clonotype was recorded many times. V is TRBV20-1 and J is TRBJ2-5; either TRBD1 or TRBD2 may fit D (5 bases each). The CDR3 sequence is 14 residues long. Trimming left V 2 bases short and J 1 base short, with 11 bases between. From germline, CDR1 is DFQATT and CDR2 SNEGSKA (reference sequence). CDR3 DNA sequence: TGCAGTGCTAGACTTCCGGGGACCCAAGAGACCCAGTACTTC. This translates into CSARLPGTQETQYF.

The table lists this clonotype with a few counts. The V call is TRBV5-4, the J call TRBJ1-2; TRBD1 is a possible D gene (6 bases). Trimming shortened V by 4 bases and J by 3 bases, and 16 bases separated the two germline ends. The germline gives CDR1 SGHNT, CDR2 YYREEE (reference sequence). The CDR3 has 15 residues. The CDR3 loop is CASSPYRVLDYGYTF. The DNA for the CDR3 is TGTGCCAGCAGCCCATACAGGGTACTTGACTATGGCTACACCTTC.

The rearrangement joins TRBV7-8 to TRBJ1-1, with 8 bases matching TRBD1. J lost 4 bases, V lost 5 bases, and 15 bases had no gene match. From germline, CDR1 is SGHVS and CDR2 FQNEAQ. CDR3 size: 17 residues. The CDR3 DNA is TGTGCCAGCAGCGTCCTAGGACAGGGCATGAGGATCACTGAAGCTTTCTTT. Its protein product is CASSVLGQGMRITEAFF. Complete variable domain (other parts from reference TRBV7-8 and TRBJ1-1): GAGVSQSPRYKVAKRGQDVALRCDPISGHVSLFWYQQALGQGPEFLTYFQNEAQLDKSGLPSDRFFAERPEGSVSTLKIQRTQQEDSAVYLCASSVLGQGMRITEAFFGQGTRLTVV.

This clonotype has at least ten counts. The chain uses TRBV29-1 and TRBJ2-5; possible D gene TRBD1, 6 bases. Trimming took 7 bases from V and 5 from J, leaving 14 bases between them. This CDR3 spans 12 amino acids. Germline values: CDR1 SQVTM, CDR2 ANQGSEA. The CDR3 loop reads CSALTGRETQYF. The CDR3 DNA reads TGCAGCGCACTTACAGGGCGGGAGACCCAGTACTTC.

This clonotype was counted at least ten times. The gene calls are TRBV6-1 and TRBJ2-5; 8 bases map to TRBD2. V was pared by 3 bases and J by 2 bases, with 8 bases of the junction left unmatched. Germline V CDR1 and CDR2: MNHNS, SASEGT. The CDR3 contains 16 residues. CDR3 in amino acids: CASSEQPGLGQETQYF. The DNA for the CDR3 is TGTGCCAGCAGTGAGCAACCGGGACTAGGGCAAGAGACCCAGTACTTC.

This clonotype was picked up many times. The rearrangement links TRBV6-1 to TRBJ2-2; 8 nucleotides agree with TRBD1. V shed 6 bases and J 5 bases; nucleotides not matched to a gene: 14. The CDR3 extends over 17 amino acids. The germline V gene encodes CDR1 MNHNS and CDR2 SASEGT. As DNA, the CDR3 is TGTGCCAGCAGAACTAGACCGGGACAGGAGACAACCGGGGAGCTGTTTTTT. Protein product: CASRTRPGQETTGELFF.

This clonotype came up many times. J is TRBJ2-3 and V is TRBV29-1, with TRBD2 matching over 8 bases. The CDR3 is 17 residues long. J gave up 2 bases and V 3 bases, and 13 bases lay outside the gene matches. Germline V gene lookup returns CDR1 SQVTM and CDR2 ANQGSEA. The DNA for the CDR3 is TGCAGCGTTGATATCGGGCGGGCGGGAGGAGACACAGATACGCAGTATTTT. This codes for CSVDIGRAGGDTDTQYF.

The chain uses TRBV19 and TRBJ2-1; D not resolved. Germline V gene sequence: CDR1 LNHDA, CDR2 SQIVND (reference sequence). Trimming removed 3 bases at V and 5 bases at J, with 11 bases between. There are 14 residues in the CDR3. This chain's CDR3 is CASSMIHPNNEQFF. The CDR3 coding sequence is TGTGCCAGTAGTATGATACACCCCAACAATGAGCAGTTCTTC. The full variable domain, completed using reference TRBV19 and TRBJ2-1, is DGGITQSPKYLFRKEGQNVTLSCEQNLNHDAMYWYRQDPGQGLRLIYYSQIVNDFQKGDIAEGYSVSREKKESFPLTVTSAQKNPTAFYLCASSMIHPNNEQFFGPGTRLTVL.

In DNA form, the CDR3 reads TGTGCCAGCAGCCAAGATGGCTTAAAGGGGGAGACCCAGTACTTC. This gives the protein CASSQDGLKGETQYF. This chain uses TRBV3-1 with TRBJ2-3; tentatively, D is TRBD1 (5 bases). The DNA end favors TRBJ2-5, so the J call may be wrong. CDR3 length: 15 residues. Germline V gene sequence: CDR1 LGHDT, CDR2 YNNKEL (reference sequence).

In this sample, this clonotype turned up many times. CDR3 amino acids: CASSFSAGTGNEQYF. As DNA, the CDR3 is TGTGCCAGCAGTTTCTCGGCAGGGACAGGGAACGAGCAGTACTTC. V gene TRBV6-9 combines with J gene TRBJ2-7, with 9 bases fitting TRBD1. The CDR3 runs 15 residues. CDR1 is MNHGY, CDR2 SVAAGI, per germline. The ends lost 4 bases at V and 5 bases at J; junction bases unmatched: 9.

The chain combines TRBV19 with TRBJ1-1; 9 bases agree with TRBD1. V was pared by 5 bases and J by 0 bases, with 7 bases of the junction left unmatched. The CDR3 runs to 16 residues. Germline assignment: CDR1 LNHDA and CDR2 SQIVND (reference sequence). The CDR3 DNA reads TGTGCCAGTAGTTTGGGGGACAGGGTCATGAACACTGAAGCTTTCTTT. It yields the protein CASSLGDRVMNTEAFF.

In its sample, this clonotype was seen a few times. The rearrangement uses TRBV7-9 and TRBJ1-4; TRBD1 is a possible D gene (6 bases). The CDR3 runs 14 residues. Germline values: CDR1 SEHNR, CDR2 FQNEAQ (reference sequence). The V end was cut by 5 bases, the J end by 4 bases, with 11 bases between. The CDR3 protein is CASSGGGNNEKLFF. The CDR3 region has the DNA TGTGCCAGCAGCGGGGGCGGCAATAATGAAAAACTGTTTTTT.

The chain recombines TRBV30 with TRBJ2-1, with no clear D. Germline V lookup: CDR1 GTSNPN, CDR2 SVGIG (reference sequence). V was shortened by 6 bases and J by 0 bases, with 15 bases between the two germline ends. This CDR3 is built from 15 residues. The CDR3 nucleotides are TGTGCCTGCTCCAATAAGGGCCGCTCCTACAATGAGCAGTTCTTC. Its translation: CACSNKGRSYNEQFF.

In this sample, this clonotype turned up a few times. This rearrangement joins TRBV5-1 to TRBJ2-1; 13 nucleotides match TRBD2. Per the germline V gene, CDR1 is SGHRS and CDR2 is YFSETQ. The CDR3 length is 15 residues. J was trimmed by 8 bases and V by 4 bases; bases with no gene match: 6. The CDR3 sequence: CASSPPGLAGYEQFF. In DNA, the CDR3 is TGCGCCAGCAGCCCTCCGGGACTAGCGGGATATGAGCAGTTCTTC. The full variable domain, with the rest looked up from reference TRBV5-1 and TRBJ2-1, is KAGVTQTPRYLIKTRGQQVTLSCSPISGHRSVSWYQQTPGQGLQFLFEYFSETQRNKGNFPGRFSGRQFSNSRSEMNVSTLELGDSALYLCASSPPGLAGYEQFFGPGTRLTVL.

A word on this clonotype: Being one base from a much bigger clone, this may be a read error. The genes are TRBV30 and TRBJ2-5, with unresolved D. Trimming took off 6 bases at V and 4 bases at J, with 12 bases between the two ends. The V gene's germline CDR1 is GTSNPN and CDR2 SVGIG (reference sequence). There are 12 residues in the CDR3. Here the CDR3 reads CACHGGAETQYF. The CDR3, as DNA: TGTGCCTGCCATGGTGGCGCAGAGACCCAGTACTTC.

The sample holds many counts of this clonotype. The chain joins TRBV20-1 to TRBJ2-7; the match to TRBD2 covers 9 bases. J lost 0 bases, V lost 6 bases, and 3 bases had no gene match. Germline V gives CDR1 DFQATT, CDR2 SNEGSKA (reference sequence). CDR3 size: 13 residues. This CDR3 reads CSALSGSSYEQYF. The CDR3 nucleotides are TGCAGTGCCCTTAGCGGGAGCTCCTACGAGCAGTACTTC.

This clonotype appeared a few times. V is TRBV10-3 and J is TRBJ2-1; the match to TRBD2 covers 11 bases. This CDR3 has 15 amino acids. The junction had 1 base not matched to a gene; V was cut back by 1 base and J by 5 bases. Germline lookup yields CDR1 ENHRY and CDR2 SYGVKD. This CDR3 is CAISEWGLADNEQFF. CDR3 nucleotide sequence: TGTGCCATCAGTGAGTGGGGACTAGCGGACAATGAGCAGTTCTTC.

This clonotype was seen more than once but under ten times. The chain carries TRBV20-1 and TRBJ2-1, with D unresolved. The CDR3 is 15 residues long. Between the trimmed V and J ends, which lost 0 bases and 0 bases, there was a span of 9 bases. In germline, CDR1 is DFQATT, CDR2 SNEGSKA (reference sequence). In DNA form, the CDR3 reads TGCAGTGCTAGAGAGCGTCTCGCCTCCTACAATGAGCAGTTCTTC. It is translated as CSARERLASYNEQFF.